A selection of T cell receptor beta chains follows, all from one sample in a study of T cells in localized non-small cell lung cancer. The protocol was immunoSEQ multiplex PCR, while the TCRdb copy is restricted to in-frame clones and leaves out a portion. The table shows around 41,000 clones, with about 88% occurring only once. The sequencing used peripheral blood, collected before any cancer treatment. All receptors come from a female donor of 60 years or more with stage I squamous cell lung carcinoma. CDR3s include the opening cysteine and the closing phenylalanine or tryptophan. The D gene is left open where the match is weak. The size entry is marked missing in some rows and otherwise reads once, few, many or a size class.

.	.	TRBV7-3	TRBJ2-1	CASSRWDDYNEQFF	TGTGCCAGCAGCCGATGGGACGACTACAATGAGCAGTTCTTC
.	.	TRBV4-3	TRBJ1-3	CASSQDRGDTIYF	TGCGCCAGCAGCCAAGATCGGGGGGACACCATATATTTT
.	TRBD2	TRBV7-2	TRBJ2-7	CASRGTSGSSYEQYF	TGTGCCAGCAGAGGGACTAGCGGGAGTTCCTACGAGCAGTACTTC
.	.	TRBV5-1	TRBJ2-3	CASSSAKQGLDTQYF	TGCGCCAGCAGCTCCGCGAAGCAGGGTTTGGATACGCAGTATTTT
.	TRBD2	TRBV2	TRBJ2-7	CASSAGTSGGYEQYF	TGTGCCAGCAGTGCCGGGACTAGCGGCGGGTACGAGCAGTACTTC
.	.	TRBV2	TRBJ2-5	CASSDERLQETQYF	TGTGCCAGCAGTGATGAGAGACTTCAAGAGACCCAGTACTTC
few	.	TRBV9	TRBJ2-3	CASSVAFGTSTDTQYF	TGTGCCAGCAGCGTAGCTTTCGGGACTAGCACAGATACGCAGTATTTT
.	TRBD1	TRBV19	TRBJ2-5	CASSMGTGQETQYF	TGTGCCAGTAGTATGGGGACAGGTCAAGAGACCCAGTACTTC
.	TRBD1	TRBV7-9	TRBJ2-7	CASSHRDRGYYEQYF	TGTGCCAGCAGCCACCGGGACAGGGGGTACTACGAGCAGTACTTC
.	.	TRBV10-2	TRBJ2-3	CASSPLGGQYF	TGCGCCAGCAGCCCCCTTGGAGGGCAGTATTTT
.	TRBD2	TRBV6-5	TRBJ2-3	CASSYSWREKDTQYF	TGTGCCAGCAGTTACTCATGGCGGGAGAAGGATACGCAGTATTTT
.	TRBD1	TRBV7-9	TRBJ1-2	CASSPYTGGGYTF	TGTGCCAGCAGCCCCTATACAGGGGGGGGCTACACCTTC
.	.	TRBV6-1	TRBJ2-7	CASRKDSYEQYF	TGTGCCAGCAGGAAAGATTCCTACGAGCAGTACTTC
.	.	TRBV7-2	TRBJ2-7	CASSLAPGRYEQYF	TGTGCCAGCAGCTTAGCTCCGGGCCGCTACGAGCAGTACTTC
.	.	TRBV19	TRBJ2-1	CASSIGSFNEQFF	TGTGCCAGTAGTATTGGTAGTTTCAATGAGCAGTTCTTC
.	.	TRBV5-4	TRBJ2-5	CASSLGGAETQYF	TGTGCCAGCAGCTTGGGAGGGGCGGAGACCCAGTACTTC
.	.	TRBV5-6	TRBJ2-7	CASSPAVNPYEQYF	TGTGCCAGCAGCCCGGCTGTGAATCCCTACGAGCAGTACTTC
.	.	TRBV6-6	TRBJ1-4	CASSYRQGGEKLFF	TGTGCCAGCAGTTACAGGCAGGGCGGTGAAAAACTGTTTTTT
once	TRBD1	TRBV4-3	TRBJ2-6	CASSPGQVPPGANVLTF	TGCGCCAGCAGCCCGGGACAGGTCCCTCCCGGGGCCAACGTCCTGACTTTC
.	.	TRBV9	TRBJ2-7	CASSKDEGVGYEQYF	TGTGCCAGCAGCAAGGATGAGGGAGTTGGGTACGAGCAGTACTTC
.	.	TRBV18	TRBJ2-3	CASSPSKAGTDTQYF	TGTGCCAGCTCACCCTCCAAAGCCGGCACAGATACGCAGTATTTT
.	.	TRBV19	TRBJ1-1	CASTSTLNTEAFF	TGTGCCAGCACGAGTACATTGAACACTGAAGCTTTCTTT
once	.	TRBV19	TRBJ2-7	CASSSRRHSSYEQYF	TGTGCCAGTAGTTCGCGGAGACATAGCTCCTACGAGCAGTACTTC
.	.	TRBV7-9	TRBJ2-2	CASSRTSPNTGELFF	TGTGCCAGCAGCCGAACTAGCCCGAACACCGGGGAGCTGTTTTTT
.	.	TRBV4-2	TRBJ1-2	CASSQEVGAGGYTF	TGTGCCAGCAGCCAAGAGGTGGGGGCAGGAGGCTACACCTTC
.	TRBD1	TRBV12-5	TRBJ1-2	CASGLGQGPLIGYTF	TGTGCTAGTGGTTTGGGACAGGGGCCGCTCATTGGCTACACCTTC
medium-sized	.	TRBV19	TRBJ2-1	CASSSLATNEQFF	TGTGCCAGTAGTAGCTTAGCGACCAATGAGCAGTTCTTC
.	.	TRBV9	TRBJ2-7	CASGERLSSYEQYF	TGTGCCAGTGGGGAGAGGTTATCGTCCTACGAGCAGTACTTC
.	.	TRBV27	TRBJ2-7	CASTSLWEPGEQYF	TGTGCCAGCACAAGTTTGTGGGAGCCGGGCGAGCAGTACTTC
.	.	TRBV7-9	TRBJ2-3	CASSLDYITDTQYF	TGTGCCAGCAGCTTAGACTACATCACAGATACGCAGTATTTT
.	TRBD1	TRBV5-1	TRBJ2-1	CASSFGTAVDEQFF	TGCGCCAGCAGCTTCGGGACAGCGGTAGATGAGCAGTTCTTC
once	TRBD1	TRBV6-1	TRBJ1-1	CASNVQGATEAFF	TGTGCCAGCAACGTACAGGGGGCAACTGAAGCTTTCTTT
.	TRBD2	TRBV9	TRBJ2-7	CASSVGGRRYEQYF	TGTGCCAGCAGCGTTGGCGGGAGGAGATACGAGCAGTACTTC
few	TRBD2	TRBV5-6	TRBJ2-7	CASSAEREDAYEQYF	TGTGCCAGCAGCGCGGAGCGGGAGGATGCCTACGAGCAGTACTTC
.	.	TRBV5-1	TRBJ2-7	CASSSNGVSYEQYF	TGCGCCAGCAGCTCCAACGGGGTGTCCTACGAGCAGTACTTC
.	.	TRBV27	TRBJ1-2	CASSLGRNYGYTF	TGTGCCAGCAGTTTAGGACGGAACTATGGCTACACCTTC
.	TRBD1	TRBV27	TRBJ2-4	CASSTGQGMGAKNIQYF	TGTGCCAGCAGTACAGGACAGGGGATGGGCGCCAAAAACATTCAGTACTTC
.	.	TRBV5-1	TRBJ2-7	CASSLMRGASYEQYF	TGCGCCAGCAGCTTGATGAGGGGCGCCTCCTACGAGCAGTACTTC
.	TRBD2	TRBV7-7	TRBJ2-1	CASSRGTSGIYNEQFF	TGTGCTAGCAGCCGAGGGACTAGCGGGATCTACAATGAGCAGTTCTTC
.	.	TRBV30	TRBJ2-1	CAWSPGISSYNEQFF	TGTGCCTGGAGTCCCGGGATCTCCTCCTACAATGAGCAGTTCTTC
.	.	TRBV19	TRBJ1-2	CASSIDQEGGGGYTF	TGTGCCAGTAGTATAGATCAGGAAGGGGGAGGAGGCTACACCTTC
.	.	TRBV6-5	TRBJ2-7	CASSTPGRTSYEQYF	TGTGCCAGCAGTACTCCGGGACGTACCTCCTACGAGCAGTACTTC